The rows below give T cell receptor beta chains drawn from one sample of a study of blood T cell repertoires in COVID-19. Using immunoSEQ multiplex PCR, the repertoire was profiled, and TCRdb retains in-frame clones only, with some absent. The sample lists about 220,000 clones, 84% occurring once. Specimen: peripheral blood. The receptors were gathered from a man in his forties or fifties with active or convalescent COVID-19. CDR3s include the opening cysteine and the closing phenylalanine or tryptophan. The D gene is left open where the match is weak. Clone size is shown for a subset of rows, as once, few, many or a class of expanded clone.

V gene	J gene	D gene	clone size	CDR3 DNA	CDR3 protein
TRBV19	TRBJ1-5	.	.	TGTGCCAGTAGTTCACTTCCCGTCCAGCCCCAGCATTTT	CASSSLPVQPQHF
TRBV29-1	TRBJ2-1	.	.	TGCAGCAAGACAGTCTACAATGAGCAGTTCTTC	CSKTVYNEQFF
TRBV3-1/TRBV3-2	TRBJ2-3	TRBD1	once	TGTGCCAGCAGCCCGGGACAGGAAGGGGGCACAGATACGCAGTATTTT	CASSPGQEGGTDTQYF
TRBV19	TRBJ1-5	.	.	TGTGCCAGTACGGCAGGCTATCAGCCCCAGCATTTT	CASTAGYQPQHF
TRBV5-4	TRBJ2-2	TRBD1	.	TGTGCCAGCAGCTTGTGGCAGGGGGCAGGATACACCGGGGAGCTGTTTTTT	CASSLWQGAGYTGELFF
TRBV6-5	TRBJ1-6	TRBD1	.	TGTGCCAGCACCACACCCGGGACAGGGGATTCACCCCTCCACTTT	CASTTPGTGDSPLHF
TRBV5-1	TRBJ2-3	TRBD2	.	TGCGCCAGCAGCGTGTCCAGACTAGCGGGCACAGATACGCAGTATTTT	CASSVSRLAGTDTQYF
TRBV28	TRBJ1-6	TRBD1	.	TGTGCCAGCAGAAACCCCGGGACAGATCTCCACTTT	CASRNPGTDLHF
TRBV7-8	TRBJ1-3	.	.	TGTGCCAGCAGCCCCCGGACAGCCGCATCAATCTCTGGAAACACCATATATTTT	CASSPRTAASISGNTIYF
TRBV19	TRBJ2-2	.	.	TGTGCCAGTACCACGACCGGGGCCGGGGAGCTGTTTTTT	CASTTTGAGELFF
TRBV15	TRBJ2-1	TRBD1	once	TGTGCCACCAGCATTCGGGACAGATGGGGCAATGAGCAGTTCTTC	CATSIRDRWGNEQFF
TRBV5-1	TRBJ1-1	.	.	TGCGCCAGCAGACGTACAGGGTTCGACACTGAAGCTTTCTTT	CASRRTGFDTEAFF
TRBV18	TRBJ2-1	.	.	TGTGCCAGCTCACCACCGGCTTACAATGAGCAGTTCTTC	CASSPPAYNEQFF
TRBV7-2	TRBJ1-2	.	.	TGTGCCAGCAGCCCATACTACTATGGCTACACCTTC	CASSPYYYGYTF
TRBV7-2	TRBJ1-1	TRBD1	.	TGTGCCAGCAGCAGACAGGGGGAAGGGACTGAAGCTTTCTTT	CASSRQGEGTEAFF
TRBV7-3	TRBJ2-2	.	.	TGTGCCAGCAGCTTAGGGGGACAAACCGGGGAGCTGTTTTTT	CASSLGGQTGELFF
TRBV4-2	TRBJ1-2	.	.	TGTGCCAGCAGCCAACAGAACTATGGCTACACCTTC	CASSQQNYGYTF
TRBV2	TRBJ1-2	.	.	TGTGCCAGCAGATGGACAGTGGGCTATGGCTACACCTTC	CASRWTVGYGYTF
TRBV4-3	TRBJ1-4	TRBD1	.	TGCGCCAGCAGCCGCCGACAGGGACCAACTAATGAAAAACTGTTTTTT	CASSRRQGPTNEKLFF
TRBV3-1/TRBV3-2	TRBJ1-1	TRBD1	.	TGTGCCAGCAGCCAAAGGGGGCAAGTGGAAACACTACCATTAAAGAACACTGAAGCTTTCTTT	CASSQRGQVETLPLKNTEAFF
TRBV24-1	TRBJ2-1	TRBD2	once	TGTGCCACCAGTGATTTCGCCGGGACTAGCGCGAGTGAGCAGTTCTTC	CATSDFAGTSASEQFF
TRBV4-1	TRBJ2-7	TRBD1	.	TGCGCCAGCAGCCAAGCGGGACAGTACGAGCAGTACTTC	CASSQAGQYEQYF
TRBV6-6	TRBJ2-1	.	.	TGTGCCAGCACCTTAGGACTGAGCTCCTACAATGAGCAGTTCTTC	CASTLGLSSYNEQFF
TRBV28	TRBJ1-4	TRBD1	.	TGTGCCAGCAGTCTATCCGGGACAGGGGGCTTCTTTGAAAAACTGTTTTTT	CASSLSGTGGFFEKLFF
TRBV5-1	TRBJ1-3	TRBD1	.	TGCGCCAGCAGCCCGACAGGGAAAGGTGGAAACACCATATATTTT	CASSPTGKGGNTIYF
TRBV20-1	TRBJ1-2	.	.	TGCAGTGCTAGCCGACAGCCTGGCTACACCTTC	CSASRQPGYTF
TRBV3-1/TRBV3-2	TRBJ1-3	TRBD1	few	TGTGCCAGCAGACGACAGGGGGGCACTGGAAACACCATATATTTT	CASRRQGGTGNTIYF
TRBV14	TRBJ2-7	TRBD1	.	TGTGCCAGCAGCCAAGGGGCCGGGACAGTCGACTACGAGCAGTACTTC	CASSQGAGTVDYEQYF
TRBV5-4	TRBJ1-4	TRBD1	.	TGTGCCAGCAGCACCCGGGACAGGGAGGGTAATGAAAAACTGTTTTTT	CASSTRDREGNEKLFF